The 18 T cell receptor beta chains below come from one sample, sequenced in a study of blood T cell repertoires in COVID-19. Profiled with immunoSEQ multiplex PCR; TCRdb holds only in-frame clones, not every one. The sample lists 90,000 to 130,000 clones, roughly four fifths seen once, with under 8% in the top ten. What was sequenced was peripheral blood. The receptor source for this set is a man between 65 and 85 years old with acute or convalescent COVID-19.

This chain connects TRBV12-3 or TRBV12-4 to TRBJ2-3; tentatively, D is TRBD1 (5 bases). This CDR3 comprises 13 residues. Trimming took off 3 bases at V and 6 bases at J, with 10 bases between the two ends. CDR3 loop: CASSLQYRDTQYF. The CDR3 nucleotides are TGTGCCAGCAGTTTGCAATACAGGGATACGCAGTATTTT.

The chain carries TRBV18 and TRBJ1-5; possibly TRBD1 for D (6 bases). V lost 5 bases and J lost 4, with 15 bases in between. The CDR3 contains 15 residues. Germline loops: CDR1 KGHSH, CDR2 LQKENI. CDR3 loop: CASSDDRSKNQPQHF. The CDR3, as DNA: TGTGCCAGCTCAGATGACAGGTCGAAGAATCAGCCCCAGCATTTT.

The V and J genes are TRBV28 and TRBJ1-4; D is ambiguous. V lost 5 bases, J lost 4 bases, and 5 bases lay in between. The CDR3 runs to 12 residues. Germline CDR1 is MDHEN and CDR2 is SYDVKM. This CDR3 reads CASSRGNEKLFF. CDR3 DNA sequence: TGTGCCAGCAGTCGGGGTAATGAAAAACTGTTTTTT.

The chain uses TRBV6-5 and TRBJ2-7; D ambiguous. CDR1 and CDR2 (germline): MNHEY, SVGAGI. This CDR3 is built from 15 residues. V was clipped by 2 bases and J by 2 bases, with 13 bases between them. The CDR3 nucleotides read TGTGCCAGCAGTTACGCGCCCAAGGCGGCCTACGAGCAGTACTTC. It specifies CASSYAPKAAYEQYF.

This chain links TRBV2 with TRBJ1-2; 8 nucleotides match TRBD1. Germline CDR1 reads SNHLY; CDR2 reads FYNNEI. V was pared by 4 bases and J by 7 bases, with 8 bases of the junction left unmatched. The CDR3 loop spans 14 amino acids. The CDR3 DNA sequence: TGTGCCAGCAGTGTTGAGACAGGGACAGGTGGCTACACCTTC. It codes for CASSVETGTGGYTF.

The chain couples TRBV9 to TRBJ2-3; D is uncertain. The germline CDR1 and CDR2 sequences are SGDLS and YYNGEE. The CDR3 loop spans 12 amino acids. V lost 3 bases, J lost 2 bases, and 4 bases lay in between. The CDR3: CASSGYTDTQYF. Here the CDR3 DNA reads TGTGCCAGCAGCGGCTACACAGATACGCAGTATTTT.

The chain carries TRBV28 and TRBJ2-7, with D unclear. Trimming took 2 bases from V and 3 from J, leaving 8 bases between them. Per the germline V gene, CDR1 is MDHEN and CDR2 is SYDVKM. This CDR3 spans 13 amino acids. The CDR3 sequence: CASSLGRDYEQYF. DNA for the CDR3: TGTGCCAGCAGTTTAGGTCGAGACTACGAGCAGTACTTC. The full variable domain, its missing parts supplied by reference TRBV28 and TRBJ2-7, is DVKVTQSSRYLVKRTGEKVFLECVQDMDHENMFWYRQDPGLGLRLIYFSYDVKMKEKGDIPEGYSVSREKKERFSLILESASTNQTSMYLCASSLGRDYEQYFGPGTRLTVT.

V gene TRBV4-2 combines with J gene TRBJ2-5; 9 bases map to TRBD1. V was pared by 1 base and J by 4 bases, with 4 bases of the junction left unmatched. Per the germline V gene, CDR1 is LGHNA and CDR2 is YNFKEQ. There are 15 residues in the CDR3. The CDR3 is CASSQASDRGETQYF. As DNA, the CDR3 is TGTGCCAGCAGCCAAGCCTCGGACAGGGGAGAGACCCAGTACTTC.

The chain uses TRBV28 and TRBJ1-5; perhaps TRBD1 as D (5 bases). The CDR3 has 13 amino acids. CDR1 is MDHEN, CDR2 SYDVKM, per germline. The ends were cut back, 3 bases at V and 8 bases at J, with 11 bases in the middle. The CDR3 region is CASSFRGSKPQHF. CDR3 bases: TGTGCCAGCAGTTTTAGGGGTAGCAAGCCCCAGCATTTT.

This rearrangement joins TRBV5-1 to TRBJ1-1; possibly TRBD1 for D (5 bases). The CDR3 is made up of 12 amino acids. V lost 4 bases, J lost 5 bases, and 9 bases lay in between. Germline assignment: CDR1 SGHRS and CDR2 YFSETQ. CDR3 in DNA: TGCGCCAGCAGCGGGGGGAGGACTGAAGCTTTCTTT. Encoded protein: CASSGGRTEAFF.

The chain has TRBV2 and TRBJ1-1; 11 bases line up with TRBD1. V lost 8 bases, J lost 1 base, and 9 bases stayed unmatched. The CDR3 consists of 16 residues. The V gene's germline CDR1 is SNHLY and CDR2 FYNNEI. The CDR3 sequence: CASLRDRGIPNTEAFF. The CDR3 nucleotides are TGTGCCAGCCTGAGGGACAGGGGGATCCCGAACACTGAAGCTTTCTTT. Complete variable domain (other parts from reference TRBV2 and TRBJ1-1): EPEVTQTPSHQVTQMGQEVILRCVPISNHLYFYWYRQILGQKVEFLVSFYNNEISEKSEIFDDQFSVERPDGSNFTLKIRSTKLEDSAMYFCASLRDRGIPNTEAFFGQGTRLTVV.

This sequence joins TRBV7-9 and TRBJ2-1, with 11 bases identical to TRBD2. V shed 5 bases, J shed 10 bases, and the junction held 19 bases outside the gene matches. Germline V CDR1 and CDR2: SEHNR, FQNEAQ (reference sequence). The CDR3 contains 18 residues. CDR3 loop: CASSQRKVAGGGVGEQFF. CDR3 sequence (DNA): TGTGCCAGCAGCCAGAGGAAGGTAGCGGGAGGGGGAGTTGGAGAGCAGTTCTTC.

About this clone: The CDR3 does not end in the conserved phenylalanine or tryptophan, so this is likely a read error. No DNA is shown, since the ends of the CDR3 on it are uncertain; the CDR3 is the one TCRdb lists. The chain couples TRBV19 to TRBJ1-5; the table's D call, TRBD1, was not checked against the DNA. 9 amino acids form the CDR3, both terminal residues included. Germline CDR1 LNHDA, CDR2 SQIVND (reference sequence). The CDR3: CATRDRAPL.

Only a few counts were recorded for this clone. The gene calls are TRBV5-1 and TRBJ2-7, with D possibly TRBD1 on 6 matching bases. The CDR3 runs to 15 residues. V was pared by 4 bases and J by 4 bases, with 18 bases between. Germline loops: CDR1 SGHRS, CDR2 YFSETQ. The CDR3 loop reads CASSPQGTATYEQYF. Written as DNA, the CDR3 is TGCGCCAGCAGCCCGCAGGGGACGGCCACGTACGAGCAGTACTTC.

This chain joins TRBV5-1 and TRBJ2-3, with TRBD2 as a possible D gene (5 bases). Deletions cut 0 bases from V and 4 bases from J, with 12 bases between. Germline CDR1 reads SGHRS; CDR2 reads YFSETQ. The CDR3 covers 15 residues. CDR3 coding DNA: TGCGCCAGCAGCTTGGGACCCCCGGAGGCAGATACGCAGTATTTT. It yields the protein CASSLGPPEADTQYF.

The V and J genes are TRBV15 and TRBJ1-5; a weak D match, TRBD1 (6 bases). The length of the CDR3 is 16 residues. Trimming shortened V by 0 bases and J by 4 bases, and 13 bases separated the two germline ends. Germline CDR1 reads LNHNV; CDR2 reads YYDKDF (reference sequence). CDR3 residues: CATSRDMMGANQPQHF. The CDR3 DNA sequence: TGTGCCACCAGCAGAGATATGATGGGGGCTAATCAGCCCCAGCATTTT.

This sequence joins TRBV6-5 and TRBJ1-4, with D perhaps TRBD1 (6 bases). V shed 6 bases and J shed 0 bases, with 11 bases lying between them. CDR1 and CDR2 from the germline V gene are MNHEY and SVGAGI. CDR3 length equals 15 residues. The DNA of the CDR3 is TGTGCCAGCAGCGTCAACAGGGCAACTAATGAAAAACTGTTTTTT. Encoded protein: CASSVNRATNEKLFF.

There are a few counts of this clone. DNA for the CDR3: TGTGCCAGCAGGGCACTAGCGGGGGGCCATGGGGAGCTGTTTTTT. Translation: CASRALAGGHGELFF. The rearrangement links TRBV3-1 (or the pseudogene TRBV3-2) to TRBJ2-2, with TRBD2 identical over 12 bases. J lost 8 bases, V lost 6 bases, and 7 bases had no gene match. The CDR3 contains 15 residues. Germline CDR1 and CDR2: LGHDT and YNNKEL (reference sequence).